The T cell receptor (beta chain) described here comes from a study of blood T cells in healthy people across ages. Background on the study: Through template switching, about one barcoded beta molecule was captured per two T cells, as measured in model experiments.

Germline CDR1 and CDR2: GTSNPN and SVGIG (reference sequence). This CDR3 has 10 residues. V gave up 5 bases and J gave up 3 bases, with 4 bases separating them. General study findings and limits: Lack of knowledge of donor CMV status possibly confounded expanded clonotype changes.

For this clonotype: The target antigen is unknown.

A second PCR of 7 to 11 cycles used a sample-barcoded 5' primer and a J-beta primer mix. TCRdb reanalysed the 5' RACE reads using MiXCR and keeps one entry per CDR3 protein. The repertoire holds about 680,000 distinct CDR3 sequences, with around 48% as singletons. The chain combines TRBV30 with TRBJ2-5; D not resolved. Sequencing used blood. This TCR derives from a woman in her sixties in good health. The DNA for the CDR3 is TGTGCCTGGGGAGAAGAGACCCAGTACTTC. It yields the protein CAWGEETQYF.